This T cell receptor beta chain was captured in a study of cytomegalovirus exposure and HLA in healthy donors. The ends were cut back, 4 bases at V and 0 bases at J, with 14 bases in the middle. Germline CDR1 and CDR2: SGHRS and YFSETQ. The CDR3 covers 16 residues. Measured with immunoSEQ multiplex PCR; TCRdb has only the in-frame clones, and not every one. The repertoire includes 110,000 or so clones, 86% of them detected once, and 4.5% to 6% sits in the top ten. The chain links TRBV5-1 to TRBJ2-1; D may be TRBD2 (5 bases). Sequencing was done on a sample of PBMCs. This TCR was sampled from a man in his late teens or twenties in good health and CMV-seronegative. The CDR3 DNA reads TGCGCCAGCAGCGCCCACTGGACTCTCTCCTACAATGAGCAGTTCTTC. Its protein is CASSAHWTLSYNEQFF.